Presented here are 9 T cell receptor beta chains from one specimen sequenced in a study of blood T cell repertoires in COVID-19. The repertoire was sequenced with immunoSEQ multiplex PCR; TCRdb's copy has only in-frame clones and lacks some. The sample holds about 500,000 clones; less than 90% are singletons and the top ten take less than 9.5%. Sequencing was carried out using peripheral blood. The receptors were sampled from a woman in her forties or fifties with COVID-19, enrolled during active disease.

The genes are TRBV6-5 and TRBJ1-2; TRBD1 is a possible D gene (5 bases). Trimming removed 6 bases from V and 3 bases from J, with 14 bases in between. Germline V CDR1 and CDR2: MNHEY, SVGAGI. This CDR3 is 14 amino acids long. The CDR3 here is CASRGVGGDYGYTF. Here the CDR3 DNA reads TGTGCCAGCAGGGGGGTTGGAGGGGACTATGGCTACACCTTC.

The V and J genes are TRBV5-5 and TRBJ1-2; 12 bases align to TRBD1. V shed 2 bases, J shed 8 bases, and the junction held 4 bases outside the gene matches. CDR3 size: 14 residues. CDR1 and CDR2 from the germline V gene are SGHKS and YYEKEE (reference sequence). CDR3 sequence (DNA): TGTGCCAGCAGCTTCGGGACAGGGGGCGGAGGCTACACCTTC. Translated, it gives CASSFGTGGGGYTF. Combining the CDR3 with reference TRBV5-5 and TRBJ1-2 gives the whole variable domain DAGVTQSPTHLIKTRGQQVTLRCSPISGHKSVSWYQQVLGQGPQFIFQYYEKEERGRGNFPDRFSARQFPNYSSELNVNALLLGDSALYLCASSFGTGGGGYTFGSGTRLTVV.

This clone was recorded only once. CDR3 residues: CASSPRTGKGEKLFF. CDR3 coding DNA: TGTGCCAGCAGCCCCCGGACAGGGAAGGGTGAAAAACTGTTTTTT. This chain connects TRBV9 to TRBJ1-4, with TRBD1 identical over 8 bases. This CDR3 contains 15 residues. Germline V lookup: CDR1 SGDLS, CDR2 YYNGEE. The ends lost 4 bases at V and 7 bases at J; junction bases unmatched: 9.

The rearrangement links TRBV11-2 to TRBJ1-2, with D possibly matching TRBD1 (5 bases). CDR1 is SGHAT, CDR2 FQNNGV, per germline. This CDR3 has 14 residues. Trimming removed 6 bases from V and 4 bases from J, with 15 bases in between. The CDR3 spells CASSYDGRGYGYTF. The CDR3 bases are TGTGCCAGCAGTTATGACGGGAGGGGCTATGGCTACACCTTC.

The rearrangement joins TRBV6-5 to TRBJ2-7; 11 bases map to TRBD2. Per germline, CDR1 MNHEY and CDR2 SVGAGI. Trimming cost V 4 bases and J 4 bases; bases outside gene matches: 9. CDR3 length equals 16 residues. The CDR3 protein is CASSSPSGTSGYEQYF. The CDR3 DNA reads TGTGCCAGCAGTTCACCCTCAGGGACTAGCGGTTACGAGCAGTACTTC.

V is TRBV2 and J is TRBJ2-7, with 8 bases that match TRBD1. The germline CDR1 and CDR2 sequences are SNHLY and FYNNEI. The CDR3 has 14 amino acids. V lost 4 bases, J lost 3 bases, and 5 bases stayed unmatched. CDR3 protein: CASSVDRGNYEQYF. CDR3 DNA: TGTGCCAGCAGTGTCGACAGGGGTAACTACGAGCAGTACTTC.

This clone was observed a single time. The V gene is TRBV6-5, the J gene TRBJ1-5; D unresolved. Deletions cut 1 base from V and 7 bases from J, with 11 bases between. The germline V gene has CDR1 MNHEY and CDR2 SVGAGI. This CDR3 contains 14 residues. The CDR3 DNA reads TGTGCCAGCAGTTACTATGCGGGCGGCCAGCCCCAGCATTTT. It translates to CASSYYAGGQPQHF.

This chain connects TRBV28 to TRBJ2-5; 7 bases line up with TRBD1. CDR1 is MDHEN and CDR2 is SYDVKM in the germline V gene. V gave up 2 bases and J gave up 3 bases; unmatched junction bases: 3. The CDR3 contains 14 residues. The CDR3 sequence is CASSLLGTEETQYF. The CDR3 DNA reads TGTGCCAGCAGTTTACTAGGGACAGAAGAGACCCAGTACTTC. Drawing the rest from reference TRBV28 and TRBJ2-5, the complete variable domain is DVKVTQSSRYLVKRTGEKVFLECVQDMDHENMFWYRQDPGLGLRLIYFSYDVKMKEKGDIPEGYSVSREKKERFSLILESASTNQTSMYLCASSLLGTEETQYFGPGTRLLVL.

This CDR3 reads CASSVNSGGTNEQFF. The CDR3 bases are TGTGCCAGTAGTGTAAACTCGGGGGGCACTAATGAGCAGTTCTTC. V gene TRBV19 combines with J gene TRBJ2-1; a weak D match, TRBD2 (7 bases). Trimming left V 5 bases short and J 7 bases short, with 18 bases between. The CDR3 has 15 residues. Looked up from germline, CDR1 is LNHDA and CDR2 is SQIVND (reference sequence).